This TCR beta chain was recovered during a study of T cell responses to AZD1222 COVID-19 vaccine. Comment on this clone: The antigen is not known.

Study results and caveats: Targeting of unmutated variant regions was reportedly seen in nearly half of spike-specific TCRs. Spike was spanned by vaccine-associated CD4 TCRs, with dominance at 160-218 and 743-854. Only six or seven AZD1222 recipients tested seropositive at baseline.

The CDR3 spans 14 residues. CDR1 and CDR2 from the germline V gene are MDHEN and SYDVKM. V dropped 1 base and J dropped 2 bases, with 8 bases sitting between them. Profiled with immunoSEQ multiplex PCR; TCRdb holds only in-frame clones, not every one. The sample holds 130,000 or so clones, roughly 85% seen once. Specimen: peripheral blood, collected 28 days after the second dose of the MenACWY control vaccine. The receptor was derived from an adult who received the MenACWY meningococcal vaccine as a control. This chain joins TRBV28 and TRBJ1-1; no definite D call. DNA for the CDR3: TGTGCCAGCAGTTTATTGTGGGAAAACACTGAAGCTTTCTTT. This gives the protein CASSLLWENTEAFF.